This T cell receptor (beta chain) emerged from a study of radiotherapy plus CTLA-4 blockade in lung cancer. Background on the study: Across the patients, objective responses occurred in about 19%, and disease control in roughly 33%.

Study-level points and caveats: In blood, early T cell clone dynamics reportedly predicted response best, together with interferon-beta. Blood-borne expansion of tumor-derived TCR clones followed radiotherapy plus ipilimumab.

This clone was seen a single time. Its specificity is not known. Method: immunoSEQ multiplex PCR; TCRdb's copy keeps in-frame clones and lacks some. The table includes more than 90,000 clones, about four fifths detected once. The specimen was peripheral blood, collected from a patient treated with radiotherapy plus ipilimumab. This TCR was recovered from a human donor with non-small cell lung cancer who had a partial response to radiotherapy plus ipilimumab.

CDR3 bases: TGTGCCAGCAGTGAACGGCGCCGCGGGAGGGCCGAAATCCACGAGCAGTACGTC. Translation gives CASSERRRGRAEIHEQYV. The rearrangement uses TRBV6-1 and TRBJ2-7; 9 positions agree with TRBD2. The trim removed 2 bases at V and 5 bases at J, leaving 16 bases unmatched. The CDR3 runs to 18 residues. Per germline, CDR1 MNHNS and CDR2 SASEGT.